The 23 T cell receptor beta chains given below trace back to one sample, sequenced in a study of identical twins. TCRdb reprocessed the 5' RACE reads with MiXCR, giving one entry per CDR3 protein. This sample yields roughly 690,000 distinct CDR3 sequences, of which 5.5% to 6.5% are seen a single time; 1.5% to 2% belongs to the top ten. Sequenced input: naive T cells sorted from blood. The receptors stem from a young man in good health.

The table lists this clonotype with many counts. The chain links TRBV29-1 to TRBJ2-2; unclear D gene. V shed 3 bases and J shed 6 bases, with 5 bases lying between them. This CDR3 is 11 amino acids long. From germline, CDR1 is SQVTM and CDR2 ANQGSEA. The CDR3 coding sequence is TGCAGCGTTGATGCCGCCGGGGAGCTGTTTTTT. As protein: CSVDAAGELFF.

This clonotype was detected many times. V usage is TRBV29-1 and J usage is TRBJ2-1; no clear D gene. The V gene lost 7 bases and the J gene lost 9 bases, with 16 bases spanning the gap. Germline CDR1 SQVTM, CDR2 ANQGSEA. The CDR3 covers 12 residues. The CDR3 region is CSGNLGEGEQFF. As DNA, the CDR3 is TGCAGCGGCAACCTGGGCGAAGGTGAGCAGTTCTTC.

This clonotype was counted many times. The chain links TRBV12-3 or TRBV12-4 to TRBJ2-1; TRBD1 might be the D (5 bases). The CDR3 extends over 13 amino acids. Deletions cut 6 bases from V and 10 bases from J, with 16 bases between. This CDR3 reads CASRQTVRKEQFF. The CDR3 bases are TGTGCCAGCAGACAGACAGTCCGGAAGGAGCAGTTCTTC.

The V and J genes are TRBV12-3 or TRBV12-4 and TRBJ2-3, with 8 bases aligning to TRBD1. V gave up 6 bases and J gave up 7 bases; unmatched junction bases: 3. The CDR3 sequence is 12 residues long. The CDR3 region is CASRRQGYTQYF. CDR3 nucleotides: TGTGCCAGCAGGAGACAGGGGTATACGCAGTATTTT.

This clonotype was seen more than once but under ten times. This sequence joins TRBV3-1 and TRBJ2-7; 12 positions match TRBD2. The CDR3 has 19 amino acids. V lost 8 bases to trimming and J lost 1 base; unmatched junction nucleotides: 18. In germline, CDR1 is LGHDT, CDR2 YNNKEL (reference sequence). CDR3 sequence reads: CASGLTGLAGLQGSYEQYF. The CDR3, as DNA: TGTGCCAGCGGATTGACTGGACTAGCGGGATTGCAGGGTTCCTACGAGCAGTACTTC.

This clonotype has at least ten counts. This rearrangement joins TRBV12-3 or TRBV12-4 to TRBJ2-7; TRBD1 matches at 7 bases. V lost 5 bases to trimming and J lost 7 bases; unmatched junction nucleotides: 5. This CDR3 spans 12 amino acids. The CDR3 is CASSDTGVEQYF. CDR3 bases: TGTGCCAGCAGTGATACAGGGGTTGAGCAGTACTTC.

The chain carries TRBV18 and TRBJ2-1, with D perhaps TRBD2 (5 bases). The CDR3 has 12 amino acids. Between the trimmed V and J ends, which lost 3 bases and 10 bases, there was a span of 10 bases. CDR1 and CDR2 from the germline V gene are KGHSH and LQKENI. The DNA of the CDR3 is TGTGCCAGCTCACCCGCTAGCACCGAGCAGTTCTTC. Its protein is CASSPASTEQFF. Looking up the rest from reference TRBV18 and TRBJ2-1 gives the full variable domain: NAGVMQNPRHLVRRRGQEARLRCSPMKGHSHVYWYRQLPEEGLKFMVYLQKENIIDESGMPKERFSAEFPKEGPSILRIQQVVRGDSAAYFCASSPASTEQFFGPGTRLTVL.

The sample holds many counts of this clonotype. V usage is TRBV6-2 or TRBV6-3 and J usage is TRBJ1-2; no firm D call. CDR1 is MNHEY and CDR2 is SVGEGT in the germline V gene. This CDR3 comprises 16 residues. Deletions cut 2 bases from V and 4 bases from J, with 17 bases between. CDR3 region: CASSYRNRLFIYGYTF. The CDR3 DNA sequence: TGTGCCAGCAGTTACCGGAACAGACTGTTCATCTATGGCTACACCTTC.

V gene TRBV4-3 combines with J gene TRBJ2-2; D is uncertain. V was clipped by 0 bases and J by 1 base, with 3 bases between them. The CDR3 covers 14 residues. Germline-derived CDR1 and CDR2 are LGHNA and YSLEER. DNA of the CDR3: TGCGCCAGCAGCCAAGATGAGAACACCGGGGAGCTGTTTTTT. Its translation is CASSQDENTGELFF.

At least ten counts were recorded for this clonotype. The CDR3 is CASSLGQLANYGYTF. The CDR3 DNA follows: TGCGCCAGCAGCTTGGGGCAGTTAGCTAACTATGGCTACACCTTC. This chain connects TRBV5-1 to TRBJ1-2; no clear D gene. There are 15 residues in the CDR3. Between the trimmed V and J ends, which lost 0 bases and 0 bases, there was a span of 9 bases. Germline CDR1 is SGHRS and CDR2 is YFSETQ.

This clonotype was observed many times. This sequence joins TRBV5-5 and TRBJ2-5, with 8 bases lining up with TRBD2. Germline assignment: CDR1 SGHKS and CDR2 YYEKEE (reference sequence). This CDR3 is built from 14 residues. Unmatched junction bases numbered 8, after V lost 5 bases and J lost 5 bases. The CDR3 loop reads CASRTGTRGETQYF. The CDR3 nucleotides read TGTGCCAGCAGAACCGGGACTAGGGGGGAGACCCAGTACTTC. The full variable domain, its missing parts supplied by reference TRBV5-5 and TRBJ2-5, is DAGVTQSPTHLIKTRGQQVTLRCSPISGHKSVSWYQQVLGQGPQFIFQYYEKEERGRGNFPDRFSARQFPNYSSELNVNALLLGDSALYLCASRTGTRGETQYFGPGTRLLVL.

This chain joins TRBV7-9 and TRBJ1-2; 10 nucleotides line up with TRBD1. Germline CDR1 SEHNR, CDR2 FQNEAQ (reference sequence). V lost 4 bases, J lost 4 bases, and 3 bases stayed unmatched. CDR3 length: 14 amino acids. CDR3 nucleotide sequence: TGTGCCAGCAGCTCGGGACAGGGGCTCTATGGCTACACCTTC. Its protein product is CASSSGQGLYGYTF. Combining the CDR3 with reference TRBV7-9 and TRBJ1-2 gives the whole variable domain DTGVSQNPRHKITKRGQNVTFRCDPISEHNRLYWYRQTLGQGPEFLTYFQNEAQLEKSRLLSDRFSAERPKGSFSTLEIQRTEQGDSAMYLCASSSGQGLYGYTFGSGTRLTVV.

Ten or more counts support this clonotype. The chain employs TRBV29-1 and TRBJ2-2, with TRBD2 matching 9 bases. V dropped 1 base and J dropped 5; count of bases not matched to a gene: 14. The CDR3 is 18 residues long. CDR1 is SQVTM, CDR2 ANQGSEA, per germline. The CDR3 coding sequence is TGCAGCGTTGAAGGTATTGCGGGAGGGCCCTCGAGGACCGGGGAGCTGTTTTTT. As protein: CSVEGIAGGPSRTGELFF.

V usage is TRBV5-5 and J usage is TRBJ2-3; D is undetermined. V lost 5 bases and J lost 3, with 19 bases in between. CDR3 length: 16 amino acids. From germline, CDR1 is SGHKS and CDR2 YYEKEE (reference sequence). Here the CDR3 reads CASRSYISWRTDTQYF. The CDR3 DNA reads TGTGCCAGCAGGTCGTACATTAGCTGGAGAACAGATACGCAGTATTTT.

This clonotype was seen ten or more times. The chain is built from TRBV5-1 and TRBJ2-2; 10 nucleotides agree with TRBD2. Germline CDR1 reads SGHRS; CDR2 reads YFSETQ. This CDR3 is built from 14 residues. Trimming at V came to 4 bases and at J to 7 bases, leaving 4 bases not matched to a gene. The DNA for the CDR3 is TGCGCCAGCAGCCCCGGGACTAGCGTCGGGGAGCTGTTTTTT. It specifies CASSPGTSVGELFF.

This clonotype appeared many times. V is TRBV7-2 and J is TRBJ2-7; D might be TRBD1 (5 bases). The germline V gene has CDR1 SGHTA and CDR2 FQGNSA. V was pared by 1 base and J by 4 bases, with 8 bases between. The CDR3 sequence is 13 residues long. The CDR3 loop is CASSLVRGYEQYF. The CDR3 coding sequence is TGTGCCAGCAGCTTAGTTAGGGGTTACGAGCAGTACTTC.

This clonotype was counted at least ten times. The chain combines TRBV20-1 with TRBJ1-4; D is perhaps TRBD1 (5 bases). The CDR3 extends over 14 amino acids. V was trimmed by 6 bases and J by 0 bases, leaving 11 bases between them. The V gene's germline CDR1 is DFQATT and CDR2 SNEGSKA (reference sequence). CDR3 sequence (DNA): TGCAGTGCGTGGGACCACCCAACTAATGAAAAACTGTTTTTT. Encoded protein: CSAWDHPTNEKLFF.

This clonotype was detected many times. This rearrangement joins TRBV29-1 to TRBJ2-2, with 8 bases identical to TRBD2. Trimming removed 7 bases from V and 6 bases from J; junction bases left unmatched: 10. Germline loops: CDR1 SQVTM, CDR2 ANQGSEA. The CDR3 loop spans 14 amino acids. CDR3: CSARGAGGAGELFF. The CDR3, as DNA: TGCAGCGCCCGAGGGGCGGGGGGAGCCGGGGAGCTGTTTTTT.

This clonotype turned up a few times. The chain links TRBV11-2 to TRBJ2-1; 8 bases line up with TRBD2. V was pared by 5 bases and J by 5 bases, with 11 bases of the junction left unmatched. CDR3 size: 16 residues. Germline assignment: CDR1 SGHAT and CDR2 FQNNGV. CDR3 protein: CASSNQIAGFNNEQFF. CDR3 DNA: TGTGCCAGCAGCAACCAGATAGCGGGATTTAACAATGAGCAGTTCTTC.

This clonotype came up a few times. The V call is TRBV5-1, the J call TRBJ1-1, with D possibly being TRBD1 (5 bases). The CDR3 is 14 residues long. V gave up 0 bases and J gave up 3 bases, with 9 bases separating them. Germline V lookup: CDR1 SGHRS, CDR2 YFSETQ. The CDR3 DNA reads as TGCGCCAGCAGCTTGGAGGGGCGCGACACTGAAGCTTTCTTT. Amino acid sequence: CASSLEGRDTEAFF.

V and J are TRBV12-3 or TRBV12-4 and TRBJ2-1; 11 bases line up with TRBD1. The CDR3 extends over 15 amino acids. V trimming: 5 bases; J trimming: 5 bases; junction bases outside the gene matches: 5. The CDR3 here is CASSPRDRGNNEQFF. CDR3 DNA sequence: TGTGCCAGCAGTCCCCGGGACAGGGGGAACAATGAGCAGTTCTTC.

The table lists this clonotype with many counts. The genes are TRBV5-6 and TRBJ1-1; no reliable D call. The CDR3 length is 14 residues. Per germline, CDR1 SGHDT and CDR2 YYEEEE. Trimming left V 4 bases short and J 3 bases short, with 13 bases between. The CDR3 region is CASSGRVQDTEAFF. In nucleotides, the CDR3 is TGTGCCAGCAGCGGCCGGGTCCAGGACACTGAAGCTTTCTTT.

This clonotype was detected only a few times. The chain recombines TRBV5-6 with TRBJ2-5; possibly TRBD2 for D (6 bases). Germline-derived CDR1 and CDR2 are SGHDT and YYEEEE. Trimming pared 0 bases from V and 4 bases from J, leaving 10 bases between. The CDR3 covers 14 residues. The CDR3 nucleotides read TGTGCCAGCAGCTTGGAACTAGCTAGAGAGACCCAGTACTTC. Protein: CASSLELARETQYF. The whole variable domain, filled in from reference TRBV5-6 and TRBJ2-5, reads DAGVTQSPTHLIKTRGQQVTLRCSPKSGHDTVSWYQQALGQGPQFIFQYYEEEERQRGNFPDRFSGHQFPNYSSELNVNALLLGDSALYLCASSLELARETQYFGPGTRLLVL.